This T cell receptor (beta chain) is drawn from a study of blood T cell repertoires in COVID-19. Overall study: Samples of COVID-19 (acute and convalescent) were obtained from the United States, Italy and Spain.

Authors' processing steps: Estimated nucleated cell counts came from reference gene primer amplification. The assay was immunoSEQ multiplex PCR, and TCRdb's table has in-frame clones only and misses some. The D gene and trimming were derived from the DNA, and the V and J assignments and clone size from that table. The profile shows some 30,000 clones, roughly 84% of them singletons. Losses at the gene ends were 4 bases for V and 5 bases for J; bases not matched to a gene: 13. Germline assignment: CDR1 LGHDT and CDR2 YNNKEL (reference sequence). CDR3 length: 17 residues. The clonotype comes from a man older than 75 with active COVID-19. Sequencing was performed on peripheral blood. The rearrangement uses TRBV3-1 (or the pseudogene TRBV3-2) and TRBJ2-2; 7 bases map to TRBD1. CDR3 amino acids: CASSPRNRGQVTGELFF. CDR3 bases: TGTGCCAGCAGCCCGCGCAATCGCGGACAGGTTACCGGGGAGCTGTTTTTT.